One and the same sample provided the 27 T cell receptor beta chains below, sequenced in a study of control samples from healthy donors and cancer patients. The protocol was immunoSEQ multiplex PCR, while the TCRdb copy is restricted to in-frame clones and leaves out a portion. Of 15,000 to 20,000 clones listed, around 84% were seen once; the top ten hold 25% to 35%. The source material was PBMCs. The receptors shown here come from a woman in her seventies with lung cancer.

V is TRBV6-5 and J is TRBJ2-7, with 10 bases lining up with TRBD1. After removal of 2 bases from V and 2 bases from J, the junction contained 3 bases not matched to a gene. In germline, CDR1 is MNHEY, CDR2 SVGAGI. The CDR3 extends over 15 amino acids. CDR3 protein: CASSYTTGGAYEQYF. The CDR3 DNA sequence: TGTGCCAGCAGTTACACGACAGGGGGCGCCTACGAGCAGTACTTC.

This clone was detected a few times. The chain couples TRBV5-1 to TRBJ1-1; TRBD1 matches at 8 bases. Trimming took 2 bases from V and 3 from J; bases not matched to a gene: 6. The CDR3 runs to 15 residues. The V gene's germline CDR1 is SGHRS and CDR2 YFSETQ. CDR3 sequence reads: CASSFRGQGDTEAFF. CDR3 coding DNA: TGCGCCAGCAGCTTCCGCGGACAGGGAGACACTGAAGCTTTCTTT.

This clone has just a few counts. The chain links TRBV18 to TRBJ1-3; no reliable D call. The V and J ends lost 5 bases and 9 bases respectively, with 11 bases between them. The length of the CDR3 is 12 residues. The germline V gene has CDR1 KGHSH and CDR2 LQKENI. The CDR3 DNA reads TGTGCCAGCTCATCCTTAGTAGGCACCATATATTTT. Amino acids: CASSSLVGTIYF.

J is TRBJ1-1 and V is TRBV5-6; tentatively, D is TRBD1 (5 bases). The germline gives CDR1 SGHDT, CDR2 YYEEEE. The CDR3 runs 14 residues. V dropped 4 bases and J dropped 1 base, with 11 bases sitting between them. The CDR3 region has the DNA TGTGCCAGCAGCCAGGGACGGCAGAACACTGAAGCTTTCTTT. Its protein product is CASSQGRQNTEAFF.

This clone appeared a few times. The J gene is TRBJ2-7, the V gene TRBV27; the D gene is possibly TRBD1 (5 bases). Between the trimmed V and J ends, which lost 6 bases and 3 bases, there was a span of 18 bases. CDR1 is MNHEY and CDR2 is SMNVEV in the germline V gene (reference sequence). CDR3 length: 15 amino acids. CDR3 DNA sequence: TGTGCCAGCAGGAGCCCAGGGCTCAAGATCTACGAGCAGTACTTC. Its protein is CASRSPGLKIYEQYF.

The chain is built from TRBV3-1 (or the pseudogene TRBV3-2) and TRBJ2-2; 13 positions match TRBD2. Germline CDR1 LGHDT, CDR2 YNNKEL (reference sequence). The CDR3 runs to 17 residues. J gave up 2 bases and V 7 bases, and 7 bases lay outside the gene matches. The CDR3 here is CASTRTSGSRNTGELFF. The CDR3 DNA sequence: TGTGCCAGCACGCGGACTAGCGGGAGCCGAAACACCGGGGAGCTGTTTTTT.

The rearrangement joins TRBV24-1 to TRBJ1-1, with TRBD1 identical over 8 bases. The CDR3 spans 14 residues. CDR1 and CDR2 (germline): KGHDR, SFDVKD. V shed 4 bases and J 5 bases; nucleotides not matched to a gene: 5. CDR3 in DNA: TGTGCCACCAGTGACTCGGACAGGGATACTGAAGCTTTCTTT. Protein: CATSDSDRDTEAFF.

This chain uses TRBV11-2 with TRBJ1-1; no clear D gene. This CDR3 contains 13 residues. With 4 bases removed from V and 10 bases from J, the gap between germline ends came to 16 bases. Germline assignment: CDR1 SGHAT and CDR2 FQNNGV. Written as DNA, the CDR3 is TGTGCCAGCAGCTCCCTTCCCCGGTTGGCAGCTTTCTTT. This translates into CASSSLPRLAAFF.

V and J are TRBV28 and TRBJ2-1; possibly TRBD1 for D (5 bases). The germline V gene encodes CDR1 MDHEN and CDR2 SYDVKM. The CDR3 runs to 17 residues. Trimming cost V 1 base and J 3 bases, with 16 bases left between them. The CDR3 region has the DNA TGTGCCAGCAGTTTATACACCCAGGATGACAGCTACAATGAGCAGTTCTTC. As protein: CASSLYTQDDSYNEQFF.

The rearrangement links TRBV5-4 to TRBJ2-3; TRBD1 agrees at 7 bases. Trimming at V came to 3 bases and at J to 2 bases, leaving 3 bases not matched to a gene. This CDR3 is built from 14 residues. Germline V gene lookup returns CDR1 SGHNT and CDR2 YYREEE (reference sequence). CDR3 loop: CASSSGTATDTQYF. The CDR3 DNA is TGTGCCAGCAGCTCGGGGACAGCCACAGATACGCAGTATTTT.

CDR3 sequence: CASSPSEGGNTEAFF. CDR3 sequence (DNA): TGTGCCAGCAGTCCTTCTGAGGGGGGTAACACTGAAGCTTTCTTT. The J gene is TRBJ1-1, the V gene TRBV6-6, with D perhaps matching TRBD1 (6 bases). The V gene lost 5 bases and the J gene lost 2 bases, with 15 bases spanning the gap. The CDR3 totals 15 residues. The germline gives CDR1 MNHNY, CDR2 SVGAGI (reference sequence).

The rearrangement links TRBV19 to TRBJ1-1; D unclear. CDR1 and CDR2 from the germline V gene are LNHDA and SQIVND (reference sequence). This CDR3 is built from 13 residues. V was cut by 1 base and J by 2 bases, with 5 bases left in between. This chain's CDR3 is CASSIVVNTEAFF. The CDR3, as DNA: TGTGCCAGTAGTATAGTAGTAAACACTGAAGCTTTCTTT.

The CDR3 is CASSPQGVGNYGYTF. In nucleotides, the CDR3 is TGTGCCAGCTCACCACAGGGGGTCGGGAACTATGGCTACACCTTC. V gene TRBV18 combines with J gene TRBJ1-2; a possible D gene is TRBD1 (6 bases). Trimming left V 1 base short and J 2 bases short, with 11 bases between. CDR3 size: 15 residues. From germline, CDR1 is KGHSH and CDR2 LQKENI.

The chain recombines TRBV4-2 with TRBJ2-2; no clear D gene. This CDR3 spans 15 amino acids. Germline V lookup: CDR1 LGHNA, CDR2 YNFKEQ. V was clipped by 1 base and J by 5 bases, with 11 bases between them. The CDR3 nucleotides read TGTGCCAGCAGCCAAGTCGGAGTGGGGACCGGGGAGCTGTTTTTT. It yields the protein CASSQVGVGTGELFF.

V and J are TRBV3-1 (or the pseudogene TRBV3-2) and TRBJ2-5; D is unresolved. CDR3 length: 13 amino acids. V was cut by 3 bases and J by 5 bases, with 10 bases left in between. The V gene's germline CDR1 is LGHDT and CDR2 YNNKEL (reference sequence). This chain's CDR3 is CASSHRWQETQYF. The CDR3, as DNA: TGTGCCAGCAGCCACCGATGGCAGGAGACCCAGTACTTC.

Note on this clone: Other DNA sequences within the sample encode an identical CDR3. The rearrangement joins TRBV4-3 to TRBJ2-5; D gene ambiguous. Trimming stripped 0 bases from V and 5 bases from J, with 7 bases between. CDR1 and CDR2 (germline): LGHNA, YSLEER. This CDR3 is built from 13 residues. CDR3 residues: CASSQDRRETQYF. The CDR3 DNA sequence: TGCGCCAGCAGCCAAGATCGACGGGAGACCCAGTACTTC.

V gene TRBV5-1 combines with J gene TRBJ2-7; D assignment may be TRBD1 or TRBD2 (5 bases each). The CDR3 runs 14 residues. V lost 3 bases and J 6 bases, leaving 16 bases between the germline ends. Germline CDR1 SGHRS, CDR2 YFSETQ. The CDR3 DNA is TGCGCCAGCAGCTGGGAAGGGACGGAAGGCGAGCAGTACTTC. Its translation: CASSWEGTEGEQYF.

The gene calls are TRBV18 and TRBJ2-2, with D possibly being TRBD1 (7 bases). Germline V gene sequence: CDR1 KGHSH, CDR2 LQKENI. V shed 4 bases and J shed 6 bases, with 15 bases lying between them. This CDR3 spans 15 amino acids. For the CDR3, the DNA is TGTGCCAGCTCACACCGAGGCAGGGGGGCCGGGGAGCTGTTTTTT. Translated: CASSHRGRGAGELFF. Full variable domain (missing parts from reference TRBV18 and TRBJ2-2): NAGVMQNPRHLVRRRGQEARLRCSPMKGHSHVYWYRQLPEEGLKFMVYLQKENIIDESGMPKERFSAEFPKEGPSILRIQQVVRGDSAAYFCASSHRGRGAGELFFGEGSRLTVL.

This clone was observed a single time. The V and J genes are TRBV27 and TRBJ2-7, with TRBD1 as a possible D gene (5 bases). V was shortened by 5 bases and J by 6 bases, with 17 bases between the two germline ends. The CDR3 has 14 residues. CDR1 MNHEY and CDR2 SMNVEV come from the germline V gene (reference sequence). The CDR3 is CASSESGLRREQYF. In DNA, the CDR3 is TGTGCCAGCAGTGAATCAGGGCTCCGCCGCGAGCAGTACTTC.

This rearrangement joins TRBV5-6 to TRBJ2-3; D remains unclear. The germline gives CDR1 SGHDT, CDR2 YYEEEE. Trimming shortened V by 4 bases and J by 0 bases, and 12 bases separated the two germline ends. This CDR3 comprises 15 residues. The CDR3 DNA sequence: TGTGCCAGCAGCCCAGACGGATCTAGCACAGATACGCAGTATTTT. It codes for CASSPDGSSTDTQYF.

The chain has TRBV18 and TRBJ2-7; 9 nucleotides match TRBD1. Germline V gives CDR1 KGHSH, CDR2 LQKENI. The CDR3 spans 15 residues. With 1 base clipped from V and 2 bases from J, the junction kept 3 bases outside the gene matches. CDR3 in amino acids: CASSPLGTGTYEQYF. Here the CDR3 DNA reads TGTGCCAGCTCACCACTCGGGACAGGGACCTACGAGCAGTACTTC.

The chain has TRBV29-1 and TRBJ2-6, with no clear D. There are 15 residues in the CDR3. In germline, CDR1 is SQVTM, CDR2 ANQGSEA. Trimming pared 4 bases from V and 0 bases from J, leaving 10 bases between. CDR3 nucleotides: TGCAGCGTTGTTACCAGGTCCTCTGGGGCCAACGTCCTGACTTTC. This translates into CSVVTRSSGANVLTF.

The gene calls are TRBV2 and TRBJ1-1; D might be TRBD1 (5 bases). Between the trimmed V and J ends, which lost 7 bases and 4 bases, there was a span of 13 bases. The CDR3 is 13 amino acids. The germline V gene encodes CDR1 SNHLY and CDR2 FYNNEI. The CDR3 loop reads CASITGVGTEAFF. The CDR3 DNA is TGTGCCAGCATAACGGGGGTCGGCACTGAAGCTTTCTTT.

CDR3 sequence: CASTWGGGALHF. In DNA form, the CDR3 reads TGTGCCAGCACCTGGGGGGGAGGAGCCCTCCACTTT. The chain couples TRBV7-2 to TRBJ1-6, with a possible D match to TRBD1 (5 bases). V gave up 7 bases and J gave up 14 bases, with 15 bases separating them. Germline-derived CDR1 and CDR2 are SGHTA and FQGNSA. The CDR3 spans 12 residues.

The V and J genes are TRBV19 and TRBJ1-4, with D perhaps matching TRBD1 (5 bases). CDR3 length: 15 residues. Germline assignment: CDR1 LNHDA and CDR2 SQIVND (reference sequence). The CDR3, as DNA: TGTGTATCCAGGGTGGGGCGTCTTCCTAATGAAAAACTGTTTTTT. As protein: CVSRVGRLPNEKLFF. The full variable domain, in which reference TRBV19 and TRBJ1-4 provide the parts outside the CDR3, is DGGITQSPKYLFRKEGQNVTLSCEQNLNHDAMYWYRQDPGQGLRLIYYSQIVNDFQKGDIAEGYSVSREKKESFPLTVTSAQKNPTAFYLCVSRVGRLPNEKLFFGSGTQLSVL.

V and J are TRBV27 and TRBJ2-7; TRBD2 matches at 11 bases. CDR1 and CDR2 from the germline V gene are MNHEY and SMNVEV (reference sequence). Trimming took 5 bases from V and 7 from J; bases not matched to a gene: 16. The CDR3 consists of 17 residues. CDR3 protein: CASSRSGTSGSTGEQYF. CDR3 sequence (DNA): TGTGCCAGCAGTCGGAGTGGAACTAGCGGGAGTACGGGAGAGCAGTACTTC.

The chain has TRBV19 and TRBJ1-5; 9 bases fit TRBD1. This CDR3 is 18 amino acids long. Per germline, CDR1 LNHDA and CDR2 SQIVND (reference sequence). Trimming cost V 3 bases and J 2 bases; bases outside gene matches: 11. The CDR3 is CASSMVPGQGRGNQPQHF. CDR3 in DNA: TGTGCCAGTAGTATGGTCCCGGGACAGGGCCGGGGCAATCAGCCCCAGCATTTT. Based on the CDR3 plus reference TRBV19 and TRBJ1-5, the full variable domain is DGGITQSPKYLFRKEGQNVTLSCEQNLNHDAMYWYRQDPGQGLRLIYYSQIVNDFQKGDIAEGYSVSREKKESFPLTVTSAQKNPTAFYLCASSMVPGQGRGNQPQHFGDGTRLSIL.